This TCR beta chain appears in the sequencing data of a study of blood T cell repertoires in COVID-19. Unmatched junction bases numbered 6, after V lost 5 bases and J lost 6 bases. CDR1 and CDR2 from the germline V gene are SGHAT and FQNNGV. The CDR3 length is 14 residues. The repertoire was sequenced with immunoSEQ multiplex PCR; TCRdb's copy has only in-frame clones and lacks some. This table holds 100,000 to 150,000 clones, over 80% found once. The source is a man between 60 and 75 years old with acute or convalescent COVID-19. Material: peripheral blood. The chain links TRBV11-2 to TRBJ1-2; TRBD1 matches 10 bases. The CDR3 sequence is CASSTDRGRNGYTF. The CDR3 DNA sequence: TGTGCCAGCAGCACAGACAGGGGGCGTAATGGCTACACCTTC. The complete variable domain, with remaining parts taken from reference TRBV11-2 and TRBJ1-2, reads EAGVAQSPRYKIIEKRQSVAFWCNPISGHATLYWYQQILGQGPKLLIQFQNNGVVDDSQLPKDRFSAERLKGVDSTLKIQPAKLEDSAVYLCASSTDRGRNGYTFGSGTRLTVV.